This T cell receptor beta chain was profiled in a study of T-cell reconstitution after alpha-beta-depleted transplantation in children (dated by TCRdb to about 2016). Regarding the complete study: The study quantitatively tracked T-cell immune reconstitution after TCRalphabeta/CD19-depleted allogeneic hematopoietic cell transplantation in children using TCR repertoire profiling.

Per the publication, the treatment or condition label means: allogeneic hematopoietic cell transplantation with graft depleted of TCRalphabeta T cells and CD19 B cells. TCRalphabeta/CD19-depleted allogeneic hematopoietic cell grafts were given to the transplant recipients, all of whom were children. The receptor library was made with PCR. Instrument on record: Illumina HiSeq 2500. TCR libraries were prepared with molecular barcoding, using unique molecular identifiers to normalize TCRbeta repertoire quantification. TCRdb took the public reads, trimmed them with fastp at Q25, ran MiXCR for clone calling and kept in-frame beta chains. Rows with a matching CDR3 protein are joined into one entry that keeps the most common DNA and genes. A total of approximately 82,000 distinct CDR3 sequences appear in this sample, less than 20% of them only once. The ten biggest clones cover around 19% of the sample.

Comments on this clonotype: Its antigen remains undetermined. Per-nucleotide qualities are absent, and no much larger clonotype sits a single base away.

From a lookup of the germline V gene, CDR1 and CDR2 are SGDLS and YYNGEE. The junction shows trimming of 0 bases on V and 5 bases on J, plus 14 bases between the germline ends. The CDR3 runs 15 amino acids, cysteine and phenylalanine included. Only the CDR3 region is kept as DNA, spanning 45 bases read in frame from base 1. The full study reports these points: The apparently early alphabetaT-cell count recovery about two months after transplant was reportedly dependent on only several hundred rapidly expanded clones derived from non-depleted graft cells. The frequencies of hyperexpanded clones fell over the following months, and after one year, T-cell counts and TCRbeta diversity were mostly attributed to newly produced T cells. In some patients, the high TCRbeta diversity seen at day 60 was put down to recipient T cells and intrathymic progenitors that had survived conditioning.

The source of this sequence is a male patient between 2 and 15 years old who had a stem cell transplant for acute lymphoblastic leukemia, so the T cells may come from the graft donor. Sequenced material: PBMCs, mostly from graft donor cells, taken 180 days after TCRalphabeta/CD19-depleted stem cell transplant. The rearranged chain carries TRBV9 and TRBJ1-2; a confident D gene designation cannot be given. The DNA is TGTGCCAGCAGCGTAGAGCCAGGCTACCCGTATGGCTACACCTTC. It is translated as CASSVEPGYPYGYTF.